This TCR beta chain was found in a study of blood T cell repertoires in COVID-19. On the study more broadly: From the United States, Italy and Spain came samples of acute and convalescent COVID-19.

Original handling: Estimation of nucleated cell counts relied on the amplification of reference gene primers. Produced via immunoSEQ multiplex PCR; TCRdb's table is partial and in-frame only. The D gene and trimming were derived from the DNA, and the V and J assignments and clone size from that table. The sample comprises around 100,000 clones, about nine tenths of which are singletons, and 5% to 6.5% rests with the top ten. The CDR3 is 18 amino acids. V shed 2 bases and J shed 5 bases, with 21 bases lying between them. The clonotype was recovered from a man aged 50 or older with acute or convalescent COVID-19. Sequencing used peripheral blood. V is TRBV23-1 and J is TRBJ2-2, with a possible D match to TRBD1 (6 bases). TRBV23-1 is an ORF; its function is uncertain. In nucleotides, the CDR3 is TGCGCCAGCAGTCAACCTTCCTGCAGGGGAGTAGGAACCGGGGAGCTGTTTTTT. Translating gives CASSQPSCRGVGTGELFF.